This T cell receptor beta chain was captured by sequencing in a study of blood T cells in healthy people across ages (dated by TCRdb to about 2015). About the full investigation: In model experiments, template switching captured about one uniquely barcoded TCR beta cDNA molecule for every two T cells. To avoid experimental bias, donors of different ages were distributed randomly across sequencing lanes. Age-related changes in TCR beta repertoire diversity were measured in the study by deep sequencing normalized with unique cDNA molecular identifiers. Using the same blood draw, the study looked at two additional independent replicas of 1 million unique cDNA reads for two donors, one aged 18 to 30 and the other aged 80 or older. Four age groups were formed from the donors: young (average 16 years), middle-aged (approximately 40), aged (62) and long-lived (less than 85).

About this clonotype: Its antigen is still unknown. Base qualities are not at hand, and no much larger clone is one base apart.

The approximately 40 donors, aged about 6 to 90 years, were systemically healthy Caucasian individuals from Russia. Each donor gave roughly 9.5 milliliters of peripheral blood, collected into EDTA-treated Vacutainer tubes. Ficoll-Paque density-gradient centrifugation was used to isolate PBMCs, with at least 6.5 million per sample. Trizol reagent was used to extract total RNA from PBMCs, with at least 5 micrograms per sample. The percentages of naive CD45RAhigh/CD27high T cells were determined by flow cytometry on a PBMC aliquot from every donor. Library preparation employed 5' RACE. The sample was run on an Illumina HiSeq 2500. A second PCR of 7 to 11 cycles was performed with a sample-barcoded 5' primer and a J-beta primer mix. A template-switch 5' adaptor carrying 12 random nucleotides introduced a unique molecular identifier onto each TCR beta cDNA molecule. At least 2.5 million CDR3-containing paired-end reads were obtained from each sample. The Mint cDNA synthesis kit, primed by a TRBC-specific oligonucleotide, was used to synthesize first-strand cDNA from all RNA. All cDNA was treated with uracil-DNA glycosylase and then went through a first 18-cycle PCR with the universal primers M1SS and BC2_uni_R. Per the authors' processing: For normalization, 1 million high-quality reads were randomly selected from each sample, with every read carrying a distinct molecular identifier. Reads with shared molecular identifiers were discarded instead of being binned into consensus sequences. MiTCR, set to a Q25 quality threshold and the strictest error-elimination algorithm, was used for CDR3 identification, clonotype clustering and error correction. A nonparametric unseen species model with Euler transformation was used to estimate lower-bound total TCR beta diversity. TCRdb applied fastp at Q25 and MiXCR to the public reads, then kept only in-frame beta chains. Each CDR3 protein gets just one entry, which takes the most common genes and DNA from the rows behind it. Clone size and V and J calls follow TCRdb, not the original study. The table for this sample lists hundreds of thousands of distinct CDR3 sequences; 45% to 70% of them were counted only once. The ten largest clones add up to roughly 24% of the sample.

The investigation overall reported the following: Bulk unsorted PBMC profiling prevented conclusive comparison of naive and antigen-experienced compartments. The percentage of naive T cells measured by flow cytometry correlated strongly with observed TCR beta diversity. Donor CMV infection status was unknown, potentially confounding age-related changes in expanded clonotypes. The long-lived group showed more naive CD4+ T cells, fewer expanded clones and increased TCR diversity than the aged group, suggesting age selection. Total diversity estimates from one million sequenced T cells were considered lower bounds and underestimates. As age increased, observed TCR beta diversity per million T cells dropped in a roughly linear way, and a significant reduction was already evident by age roughly 36.

The TCR sequence derives from a man between 35 and 55 years old in good health. The sequenced sample consisted of blood.

The CDR3 corresponds to CASSQVGVAGEPGANVLTF. Read as DNA, the sequence is TGTGCCAGCAGCCAAGTAGGAGTTGCGGGGGAACCTGGGGCCAACGTCCTGACTTTC. The rearrangement combines TRBV4-2 with TRBJ2-6; 7 bases in the junction line up with TRBD2. The CDR3 covers 19 residues, taking in both the cysteine and the phenylalanine. The retained sequence is limited to the CDR3, 57 bases, with the frame set at the first base. CDR1 LGHNA and CDR2 YNFKEQ were looked up in the germline V gene. Ends trimmed: V by 1 base, J by 2 bases; bases unmatched to a gene: 11.